This T cell receptor (beta chain) was captured in a study of blood T cell repertoires in COVID-19. Whole-study context: Samples of COVID-19 (acute and convalescent) were obtained from the United States, Italy and Spain.

How the authors handled the data: Reference gene primer amplification in the assay estimated nucleated cell counts. Repertoires were generated with immunoSEQ multiplex PCR, while TCRdb's copy carries only in-frame clones and drops some. Clone size and the V and J calls come from that table; the DNA yielded D and trimming. The data show 45,000 to 50,000 clones, 80% to 90% seen once. Germline CDR1 reads SGHDT; CDR2 reads YYEEEE. V lost 4 bases, J lost 2 bases, and 13 bases lay in between. The CDR3 sequence is 15 residues long. Seattle's cohort entered during active infection and was followed longitudinally.

This receptor was identified in a woman aged 80 or over with COVID-19, enrolled during active disease. The chain joins TRBV5-6 to TRBJ1-5; D gene unclear. Input material: peripheral blood. This chain's CDR3 is CASSPWSSGNQPQHF. As DNA, the CDR3 is TGTGCCAGCAGCCCTTGGTCGAGCGGCAATCAGCCCCAGCATTTT. The whole variable domain, filled in from reference TRBV5-6 and TRBJ1-5, reads DAGVTQSPTHLIKTRGQQVTLRCSPKSGHDTVSWYQQALGQGPQFIFQYYEEEERQRGNFPDRFSGHQFPNYSSELNVNALLLGDSALYLCASSPWSSGNQPQHFGDGTRLSIL.